This TCR beta chain was captured in a study of cytomegalovirus exposure and HLA in healthy donors. Whole-study findings and limits: Previously analyzed data showed that most TCR beta V segments were productive at a frequency of about 87% or about 30%.

Germline lookup yields CDR1 SGDLS and CDR2 YYNGEE. The CDR3 extends over 16 amino acids. The J segment lost 4 bases and the V segment lost 3 bases, leaving 11 bases of the junction unmatched. A note on this clone: Its target is unknown.

A multiplex PCR was run with 60 Vbeta primers and 13 Jbeta primers. The table came from immunoSEQ multiplex PCR; TCRdb's copy has only in-frame clones and leaves some out. Of approximately 150,000 clones listed, more than 60% are singletons. The chain carries TRBV9 and TRBJ2-3; TRBD2 matches at 7 bases. This clonotype was obtained from a male donor in good health and CMV-seronegative. Sequenced sample: PBMCs. The CDR3 DNA reads TGTGCCAGCAGCGCCACCTGGACTAGTCCCTCAGATACGCAGTATTTT. Protein sequence: CASSATWTSPSDTQYF.